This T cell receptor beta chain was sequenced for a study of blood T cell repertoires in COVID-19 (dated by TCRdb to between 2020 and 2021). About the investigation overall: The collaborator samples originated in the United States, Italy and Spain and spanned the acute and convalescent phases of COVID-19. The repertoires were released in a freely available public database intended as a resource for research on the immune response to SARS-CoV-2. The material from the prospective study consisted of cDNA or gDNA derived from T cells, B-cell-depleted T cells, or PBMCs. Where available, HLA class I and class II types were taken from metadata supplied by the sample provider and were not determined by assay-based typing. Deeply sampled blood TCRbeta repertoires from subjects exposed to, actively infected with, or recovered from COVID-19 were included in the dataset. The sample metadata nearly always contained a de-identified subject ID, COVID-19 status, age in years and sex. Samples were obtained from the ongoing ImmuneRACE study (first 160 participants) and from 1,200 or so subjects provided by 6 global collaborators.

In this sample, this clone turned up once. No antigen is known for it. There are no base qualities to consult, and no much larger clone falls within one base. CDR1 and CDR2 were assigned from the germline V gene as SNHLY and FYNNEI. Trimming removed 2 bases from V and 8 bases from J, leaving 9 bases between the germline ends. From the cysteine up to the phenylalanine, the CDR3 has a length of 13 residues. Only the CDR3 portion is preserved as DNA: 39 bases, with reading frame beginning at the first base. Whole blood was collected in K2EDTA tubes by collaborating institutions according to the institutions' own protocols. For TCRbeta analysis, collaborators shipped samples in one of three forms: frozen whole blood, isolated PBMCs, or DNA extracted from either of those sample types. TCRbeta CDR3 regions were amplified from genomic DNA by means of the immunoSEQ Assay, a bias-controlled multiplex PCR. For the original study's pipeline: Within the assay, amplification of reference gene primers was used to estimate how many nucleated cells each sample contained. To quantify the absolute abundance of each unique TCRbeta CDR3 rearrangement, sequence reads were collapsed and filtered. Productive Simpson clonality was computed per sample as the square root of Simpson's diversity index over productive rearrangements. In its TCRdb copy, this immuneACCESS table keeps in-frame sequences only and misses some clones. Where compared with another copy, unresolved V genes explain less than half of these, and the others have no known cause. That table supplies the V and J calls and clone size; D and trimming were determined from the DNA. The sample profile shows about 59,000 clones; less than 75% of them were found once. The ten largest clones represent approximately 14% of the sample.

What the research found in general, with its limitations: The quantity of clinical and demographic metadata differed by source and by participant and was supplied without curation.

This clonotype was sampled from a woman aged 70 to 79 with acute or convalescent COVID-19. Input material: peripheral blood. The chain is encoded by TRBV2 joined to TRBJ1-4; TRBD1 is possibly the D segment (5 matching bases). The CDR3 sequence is CASSEQGGEKLFF. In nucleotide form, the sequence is TGTGCCAGCAGTGAACAGGGTGGCGAAAAACTGTTTTTT. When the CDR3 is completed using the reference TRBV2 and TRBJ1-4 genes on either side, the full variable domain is EPEVTQTPSHQVTQMGQEVILRCVPISNHLYFYWYRQILGQKVEFLVSFYNNEISEKSEIFDDQFSVERPDGSNFTLKIRSTKLEDSAMYFCASSEQGGEKLFFGSGTQLSVL.